One TCR beta chain is described in this entry. Its antigen remains unidentified. Produced via immunoSEQ multiplex PCR; TCRdb's table is partial and in-frame only. Of about 480,000 clones listed, almost 80% are singletons. In unsorted samples, genomic DNA was obtained using 90 million to 95 million PBMCs. These data are taken from a study of shared clonotypes between healthy human individuals. The study, taken as a whole, reports: The study drew on few donors, limiting represented genetic and exposure-history diversity.

CDR1 is SGHDT and CDR2 is YYEEEE in the germline V gene. Deletions cut 4 bases from V and 2 bases from J, with 13 bases between. This CDR3 is built from 15 residues. The chain combines TRBV5-6 with TRBJ1-5; possibly TRBD1 for D (5 bases). The receptor was derived from a woman aged 40-49 years in good health. Some clones in this sample may be carry-over from other donors' samples. The source material was PBMCs. Written as DNA, the CDR3 is TGTGCCAGCAGCCCGGGGTGGGGGGGCAATCAGCCCCAGCATTTT. This encodes CASSPGWGGNQPQHF.